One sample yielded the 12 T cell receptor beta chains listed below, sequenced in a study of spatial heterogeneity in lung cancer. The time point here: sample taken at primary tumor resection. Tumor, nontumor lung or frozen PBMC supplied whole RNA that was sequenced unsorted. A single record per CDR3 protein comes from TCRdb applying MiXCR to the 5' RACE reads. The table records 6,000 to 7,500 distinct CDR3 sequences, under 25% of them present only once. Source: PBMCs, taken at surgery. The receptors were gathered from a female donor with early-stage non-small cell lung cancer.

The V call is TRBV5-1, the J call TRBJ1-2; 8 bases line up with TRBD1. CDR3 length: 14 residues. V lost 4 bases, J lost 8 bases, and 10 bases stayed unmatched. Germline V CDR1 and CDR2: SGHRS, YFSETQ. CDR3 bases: TGCGCCAGCAGCGTACAGACAGGGGACGGCGGCTACACCTTC. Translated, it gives CASSVQTGDGGYTF.

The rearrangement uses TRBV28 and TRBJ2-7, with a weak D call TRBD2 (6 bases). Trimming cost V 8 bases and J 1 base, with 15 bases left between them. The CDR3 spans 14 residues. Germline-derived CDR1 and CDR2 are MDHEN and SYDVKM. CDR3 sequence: CASQLARPSYEQYF. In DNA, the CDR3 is TGTGCCAGCCAACTAGCAAGACCTTCCTACGAGCAGTACTTC.

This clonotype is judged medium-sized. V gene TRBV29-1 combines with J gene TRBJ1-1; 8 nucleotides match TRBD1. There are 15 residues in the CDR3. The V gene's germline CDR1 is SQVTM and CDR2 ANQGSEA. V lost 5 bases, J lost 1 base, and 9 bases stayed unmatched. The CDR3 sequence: CSVIKLGQGNTEAFF. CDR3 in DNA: TGCAGCGTTATAAAATTAGGACAGGGGAACACTGAAGCTTTCTTT. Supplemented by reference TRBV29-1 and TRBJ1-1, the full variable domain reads SAVISQKPSRDICQRGTSLTIQCQVDSQVTMMFWYRQQPGQSLTLIATANQGSEATYESGFVIDKFPISRPNLTFSTLTVSNMSPEDSSIYLCSVIKLGQGNTEAFFGQGTRLTVV.

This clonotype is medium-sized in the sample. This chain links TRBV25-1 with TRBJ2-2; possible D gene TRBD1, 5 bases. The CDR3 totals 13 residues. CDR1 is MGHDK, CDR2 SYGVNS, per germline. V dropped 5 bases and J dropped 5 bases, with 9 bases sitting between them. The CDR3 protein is CASSSRATGELFF. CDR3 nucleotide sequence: TGTGCCAGCAGTTCCAGGGCTACCGGGGAGCTGTTTTTT.

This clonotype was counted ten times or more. The CDR3 DNA is TGTGCCAGCAGCGTAATCGATGAGCAGTTCTTC. Its protein is CASSVIDEQFF. This chain joins TRBV11-2 and TRBJ2-1; unclear D gene. Trimming stripped 5 bases from V and 8 bases from J, with 7 bases between. CDR1 is SGHAT, CDR2 FQNNGV, per germline. CDR3 length: 11 amino acids.

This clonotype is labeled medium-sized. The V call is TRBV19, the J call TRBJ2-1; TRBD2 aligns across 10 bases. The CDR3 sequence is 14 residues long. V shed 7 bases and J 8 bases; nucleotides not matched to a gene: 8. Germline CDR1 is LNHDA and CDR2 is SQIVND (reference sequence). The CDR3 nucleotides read TGTGCCAGTACCACGGGACTAGCGATTGATGAGCAGTTCTTC. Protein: CASTTGLAIDEQFF. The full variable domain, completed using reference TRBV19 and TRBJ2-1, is DGGITQSPKYLFRKEGQNVTLSCEQNLNHDAMYWYRQDPGQGLRLIYYSQIVNDFQKGDIAEGYSVSREKKESFPLTVTSAQKNPTAFYLCASTTGLAIDEQFFGPGTRLTVL.

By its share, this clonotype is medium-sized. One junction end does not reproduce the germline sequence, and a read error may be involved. The CDR3 DNA reads as TGTGCCAGCAGTGACGGGACTAGCGGGGGGGCCATTCTCTTC. This codes for CASSDGTSGGAILF. V gene TRBV6-4 combines with J gene TRBJ2-1; TRBD2 matches at 16 bases. Germline V gives CDR1 MRHNA, CDR2 SNTAGT. The CDR3 is made up of 14 amino acids.

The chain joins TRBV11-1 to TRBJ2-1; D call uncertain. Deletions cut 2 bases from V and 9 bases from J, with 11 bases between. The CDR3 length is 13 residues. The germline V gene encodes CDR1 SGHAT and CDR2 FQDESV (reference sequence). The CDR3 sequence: CASSLIGSGEQFF. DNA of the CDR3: TGTGCCAGCAGCTTAATCGGGTCAGGTGAGCAGTTCTTC.

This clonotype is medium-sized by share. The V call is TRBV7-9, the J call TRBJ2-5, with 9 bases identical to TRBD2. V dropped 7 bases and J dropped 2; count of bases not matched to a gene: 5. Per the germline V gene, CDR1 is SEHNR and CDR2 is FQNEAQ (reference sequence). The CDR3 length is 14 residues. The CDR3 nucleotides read TGTGCCAGCAACCCCAGCGGGGGGCAAGAGACCCAGTACTTC. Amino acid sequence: CASNPSGGQETQYF. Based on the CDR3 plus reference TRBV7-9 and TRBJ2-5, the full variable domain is DTGVSQNPRHKITKRGQNVTFRCDPISEHNRLYWYRQTLGQGPEFLTYFQNEAQLEKSRLLSDRFSAERPKGSFSTLEIQRTEQGDSAMYLCASNPSGGQETQYFGPGTRLLVL.

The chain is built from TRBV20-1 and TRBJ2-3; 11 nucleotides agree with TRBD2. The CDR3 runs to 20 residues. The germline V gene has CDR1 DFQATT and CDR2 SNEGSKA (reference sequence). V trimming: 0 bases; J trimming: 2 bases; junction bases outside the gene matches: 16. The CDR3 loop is CSARDRGWLAGGHFTDTQYF. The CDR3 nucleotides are TGCAGTGCTAGAGATCGGGGGTGGCTAGCGGGAGGCCACTTCACAGATACGCAGTATTTT.

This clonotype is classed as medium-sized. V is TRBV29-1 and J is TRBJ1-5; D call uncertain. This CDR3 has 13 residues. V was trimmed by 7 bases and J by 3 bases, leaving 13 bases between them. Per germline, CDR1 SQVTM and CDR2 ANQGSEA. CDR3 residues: CSAAKEDNQPQHF. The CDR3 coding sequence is TGCAGCGCAGCCAAGGAGGACAATCAGCCCCAGCATTTT.

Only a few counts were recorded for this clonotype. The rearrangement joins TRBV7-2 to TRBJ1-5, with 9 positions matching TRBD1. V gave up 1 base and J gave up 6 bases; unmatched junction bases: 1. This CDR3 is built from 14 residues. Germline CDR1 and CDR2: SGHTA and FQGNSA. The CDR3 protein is CASSLGQGGQPQHF. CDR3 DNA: TGTGCCAGCAGCTTAGGACAGGGGGGTCAGCCCCAGCATTTT.